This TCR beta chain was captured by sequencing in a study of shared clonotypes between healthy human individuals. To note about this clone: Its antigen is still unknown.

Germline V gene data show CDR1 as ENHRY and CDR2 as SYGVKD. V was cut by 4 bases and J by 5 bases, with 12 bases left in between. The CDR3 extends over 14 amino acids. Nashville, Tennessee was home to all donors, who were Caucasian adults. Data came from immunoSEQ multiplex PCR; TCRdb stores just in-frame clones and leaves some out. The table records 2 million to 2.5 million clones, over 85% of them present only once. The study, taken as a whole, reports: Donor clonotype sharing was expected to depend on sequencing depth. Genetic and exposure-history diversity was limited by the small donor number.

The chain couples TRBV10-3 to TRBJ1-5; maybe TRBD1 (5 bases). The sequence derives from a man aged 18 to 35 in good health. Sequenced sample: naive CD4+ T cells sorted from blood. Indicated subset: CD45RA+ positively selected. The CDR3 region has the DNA TGTGCCATCAGTGTGGGGGGAAGGGATCAGCCCCAGCATTTT. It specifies CAISVGGRDQPQHF.